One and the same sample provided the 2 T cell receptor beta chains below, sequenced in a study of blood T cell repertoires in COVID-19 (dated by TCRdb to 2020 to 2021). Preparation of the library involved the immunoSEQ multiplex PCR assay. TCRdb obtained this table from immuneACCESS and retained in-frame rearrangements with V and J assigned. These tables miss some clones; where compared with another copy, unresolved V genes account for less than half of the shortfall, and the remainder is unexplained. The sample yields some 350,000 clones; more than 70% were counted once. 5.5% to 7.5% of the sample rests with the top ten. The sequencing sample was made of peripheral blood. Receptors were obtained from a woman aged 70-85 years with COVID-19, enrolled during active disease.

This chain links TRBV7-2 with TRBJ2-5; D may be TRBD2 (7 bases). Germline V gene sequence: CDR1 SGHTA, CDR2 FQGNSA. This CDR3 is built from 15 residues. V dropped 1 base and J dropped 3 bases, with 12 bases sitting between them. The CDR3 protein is CASSLGGGAKETQYF. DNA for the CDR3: TGTGCCAGCAGCTTAGGTGGGGGGGCCAAAGAGACCCAGTACTTC.

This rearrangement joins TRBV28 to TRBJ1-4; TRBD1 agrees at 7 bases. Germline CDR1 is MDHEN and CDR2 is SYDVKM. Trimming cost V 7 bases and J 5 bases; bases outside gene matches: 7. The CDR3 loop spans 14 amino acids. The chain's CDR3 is CASKGAVQNEKLFF. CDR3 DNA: TGTGCCAGCAAGGGGGCAGTCCAGAATGAAAAACTGTTTTTT.